This passage covers 9 T cell receptor beta chains from one sample sequenced in a study of tumor and adjacent non-tumor tissue in lung cancer. TCRbeta libraries were built with three rounds of nested PCR, modified from ARM-PCR. TCRdb re-derived calls from the multiplex PCR reads in MiXCR, one entry per CDR3 protein. Of over 40,000 distinct CDR3 sequences listed, just under 75% are singletons. This sample's RNA came from whole unsorted tissue. Distant lung tissue was collected more than 3 cm away from the tumor edge. Sequencing used distant non-tumor lung tissue. The origin of the receptors is a woman in her fifties or sixties with non-small cell lung cancer.

This clonotype showed up many times. The V call is TRBV6-5, the J call TRBJ2-7, with D possibly matching TRBD1 (7 bases). CDR1 is MNHEY, CDR2 SVGAGI, per germline. This CDR3 spans 13 amino acids. Trimming left V 6 bases short and J 5 bases short, with 14 bases between. Here the CDR3 DNA reads TGTGCCAGCAGCCACGGAGGGGGCAACGAGCAGTACTTC. Amino acid sequence: CASSHGGGNEQYF.

As to this clonotype: The CDR3 ends on some other residue instead of the conserved phenylalanine or tryptophan, so this is likely a read error. This chain links TRBV29-1 with TRBJ2-3; 7 bases agree with TRBD1. Germline values: CDR1 SQVTM, CDR2 ANQGSEA. This CDR3 comprises 13 residues. Written as DNA, the CDR3 is TGCAGTGTTCGCAGGGGGATTGAAGATACGCAGTATTAT. Protein sequence: CSVRRGIEDTQYY.

V is TRBV20-1 and J is TRBJ1-1, with D hard to call. V gave up 7 bases and J gave up 2 bases, with 14 bases separating them. CDR3 length: 13 amino acids. In germline, CDR1 is DFQATT, CDR2 SNEGSKA (reference sequence). In DNA form, the CDR3 reads TGCAGTGGGGAGGATGGGGTTAACACTGAAGCTTTCTTT. It is translated as CSGEDGVNTEAFF.

The V gene is TRBV28, the J gene TRBJ2-3; D is ambiguous. Germline V lookup: CDR1 MDHEN, CDR2 SYDVKM. The CDR3 covers 14 residues. CDR3 bases: TGTGTCAACTGCCTCGGATTTCGGGCCAGAGGGCAGTATTTT. The encoded protein is CVNCLGFRARGQYF.

To note about this clonotype: Mismatch with germline at one junction end may stem from a read error. The J gene is TRBJ2-6, the V gene TRBV6-5, with a possible D match to TRBD1 (5 bases). The CDR3 contains 14 residues. The germline gives CDR1 MNHEY, CDR2 SVGAGI. The CDR3 is CASMYSSGANVLTF. CDR3 nucleotide sequence: TGTGCCAGCATGTACAGCTCTGGGGCCAACGTCCTGACCTTC.

This clonotype was detected only a few times. A read error may produce the germline difference seen at one junction end. The chain recombines TRBV6-2 or TRBV6-3 with TRBJ2-2; no reliable D call. The CDR3 has 17 residues. Germline V gene sequence: CDR1 MNHEY, CDR2 SVGEGT. Here the CDR3 reads CACSYTQQKANTGELFF. In nucleotides, the CDR3 is TGTGCCTGCAGTTACACACAACAGAAGGCCAACACCGGGGAGCTGTTTTTT.

This clonotype has just a few counts. The chain combines TRBV4-2 with TRBJ2-3, with 8 bases matching TRBD2. V lost 1 base and J lost 2; bases outside the gene matches: 2. The CDR3 runs to 15 residues. From germline, CDR1 is LGHNA and CDR2 YNFKEQ. CDR3 protein: CASSQASGPTDTQYF. CDR3 sequence (DNA): TGTGCCAGCAGCCAAGCTAGCGGGCCCACAGATACGCAGTATTTT.

This clonotype was found many times. The chain combines TRBV12-3 or TRBV12-4 with TRBJ2-1; a weak D match, TRBD2 (5 bases). This CDR3 region has 15 residues. V dropped 5 bases and J dropped 7 bases, with 18 bases sitting between them. The CDR3 DNA reads as TGTGCCAGCAGTGGAGACCAGCAGCCGGGGAATGAGCAGTTCTTC. Translating it yields CASSGDQQPGNEQFF.

With regard to this clonotype: Likely a read error: the CDR3 ends without its conserved phenylalanine or tryptophan. The DNA is omitted, as the CDR3 cannot be located on it reliably, and the CDR3 follows TCRdb's listing. V gene TRBV4-3 combines with J gene TRBJ1-4; TRBD1, as called in the table, went unchecked against the DNA. The CDR3 is 12 residues long, counting both termini. From germline, CDR1 is LGHNA and CDR2 YSLEER. This CDR3 reads CASSQEKGKMYL.